This T cell receptor (beta chain) was captured by sequencing in a study of blood T cell repertoires in COVID-19. Across the whole study: Samples taken during acute and convalescent COVID-19 were collected in the United States, Italy and Spain. Sample material is recorded as cDNA or gDNA derived from T cells, B-cell-depleted T cells, or PBMCs.

In terms of age and location, participants ranged from roughly 18 to 90 years and lived in about 25 US areas. Original processing notes: Nucleated cell number was recorded as an estimate derived from reference gene primer amplification. Only in-frame clones appear in the TCRdb table, and some are missing; sequencing was by immunoSEQ multiplex PCR. V, J and clone size are those of that table, while D and trimming were read from the DNA. The table records approximately 400,000 clones, more than 75% of them present only once. The receptor was derived from a woman younger than 35 who had recovered from COVID-19. The specimen was PBMCs or T cells enriched from blood (not recorded which).

This chain's CDR3 is CASTPGQGYVTEAFF. CDR3 in DNA: TGTGCCAGCACCCCGGGACAGGGGTATGTCACTGAAGCTTTCTTT. V gene TRBV18 combines with J gene TRBJ1-1, with 10 bases matching TRBD1. Losses at the gene ends were 8 bases for V and 4 bases for J; bases not matched to a gene: 10. Germline lookup yields CDR1 KGHSH and CDR2 LQKENI. CDR3 size: 15 residues.